The T cell receptor beta chain described here comes from a study of OX40 agonist ivuxolimab in advanced cancers. This clone was recorded a few times. CDR1 and CDR2 (germline): MGHDK, SYGVNS. The V end lost 0 bases, the J end lost 2 bases, and 11 bases lay between the germline ends. The CDR3 is 16 residues long. Sequencing was performed with immunoSEQ multiplex PCR; in TCRdb, only in-frame clones are kept and a portion is missing. This sample carries roughly 67,000 clones, about 89% of them seen once, and the ten largest clones take roughly 0.68%. The TCR was taken from an adult with an advanced solid tumor such as melanoma, head and neck, liver or kidney cancer. The V call is TRBV25-1, the J call TRBJ1-3, with D tentatively TRBD1 (6 bases). Sequences were derived from CD4+ or CD8+ T cells sorted from blood, sampled in a trial of the OX40 agonist ivuxolimab. The CDR3, as DNA: TGTGCCAGCAGTGAATATCAGGGGATCACTGGAAACACCATATATTTT. Translated, it gives CASSEYQGITGNTIYF. The complete variable domain, with remaining parts taken from reference TRBV25-1 and TRBJ1-3, reads EADIYQTPRYLVIGTGKKITLECSQTMGHDKMYWYQQDPGMELHLIHYSYGVNSTEKGDLSSESTVSRIRTEHFPLTLESARPSHTSQYLCASSEYQGITGNTIYFGEGSWLTVV.